This TCR beta chain was captured by sequencing in a study of blood T cell repertoires in COVID-19. Generated by immunoSEQ multiplex PCR, the TCRdb table keeps only in-frame clones and is missing some. The table shows about 320,000 clones, with roughly nine tenths occurring only once. The sample consisted of PBMCs or T cells enriched from blood (not recorded which). The receptor comes from a man aged 60-69 years who had recovered from COVID-19.

The CDR3 loop is CASSYWASGSYEQYF. DNA for the CDR3: TGTGCCAGCAGTTACTGGGCTAGCGGTTCCTACGAGCAGTACTTC. The V gene is TRBV6-5, the J gene TRBJ2-7; 7 bases fit TRBD2. This CDR3 is 15 amino acids long. The V and J ends lost 1 base and 1 base, in that order; junction bases with no gene match: 4. The germline CDR1 and CDR2 sequences are MNHEY and SVGAGI.